Given below is one T cell receptor beta chain in context. Its specificity is not known. This record comes from a study of beta chain features in type 1 diabetes. The CDR3 has 13 amino acids. The germline CDR1 and CDR2 sequences are PRHDT and FYEKMQ (reference sequence). V lost 4 bases and J 1 base, leaving 5 bases between the germline ends. Broader study findings: Naive, central memory and regulatory TCRB repertoires appeared more similar among patients than healthy donors.

CD45RO/CCR7/CD25/CD127/CD95/CD27 staining was used to isolate CD4+ naive, central memory, regulatory and stem cell-like memory cells by sorting. TCRB transcripts that were expressed got sequenced, as all of the isolated RNA had been reverse transcribed. Profiled with immunoSEQ multiplex PCR; TCRdb holds only in-frame clones, not every one. The sample yields just over 600,000 clones, roughly a sixth seen once. The J gene is TRBJ1-5, the V gene TRBV13; D call uncertain. This TCR was recovered from a man between 18 and 35 years old in good health. Material for sequencing was naive CD4+ T cells from blood. The CDR3 region has the DNA TGTGCCAGCAGCTCTAGCAGCAATCAGCCCCAGCATTTT. Translating gives CASSSSSNQPQHF.